This T cell receptor beta chain was recovered during a study of T cells in Graves' hyperthyroidism and ophthalmopathy. This clonotype was seen ten or more times. RNA transcripts yielded amplified TCR beta CDR3 regions. Initially, a first-round RT-PCR of the TCR CDR3 employed the HTBI primer set. Via MiXCR, TCRdb re-called the multiplex PCR reads, giving one row per CDR3 protein. The sample yields about 570,000 distinct CDR3 sequences, about 14% seen once. Exclusion followed for patients with uncontrolled infection, other autoimmune disease, pregnancy or lactation. There are 17 residues in the CDR3. Deletions cut 2 bases from V and 0 bases from J, with 11 bases between. CDR1 and CDR2 (germline): SNHLY, FYNNEI.

The TCR originated in a woman in her forties with Graves' hyperthyroidism. Sequences were obtained from blood. The V call is TRBV2, the J call TRBJ2-6; D remains ambiguous. The CDR3 nucleotides are TGTGCCAGCAGTGAACGACGGATTAACTCTGGGGCCAACGTCCTGACTTTC. Its translation is CASSERRINSGANVLTF.